The clone carrying this TCR beta chain was seen just once. No antigen is known for it. Trimming removed 3 bases from V and 8 bases from J; junction bases left unmatched: 16. The CDR3 runs 18 residues. Germline loops: CDR1 LNHDA, CDR2 SQIVND (reference sequence). These data come from a study of T cell responses to AZD1222 COVID-19 vaccine. Study findings and constraints: None of the repertoires were sampled until the peak T cell response had passed. White British donors predominated, females outnumbered males, and clonal diversity was possibly underestimated.

TCRdb's table, derived via immunoSEQ multiplex PCR, lists solely in-frame clones and lacks some. The top ten clones hold under 5.5% of a sample with around 100,000 clones, roughly 87% of them seen once. The receptor's source is an adult in good health. This chain uses TRBV19 with TRBJ1-2; 12 bases are a match to TRBD1. Specimen: peripheral blood, collected on day 0 of AZD1222 vaccination. CDR3 nucleotides: TGTGCCAGTAGTATGGGGTTCGGGACAGGGGGCGAAAGGCGAGGCTACACCTTC. Protein: CASSMGFGTGGERRGYTF.